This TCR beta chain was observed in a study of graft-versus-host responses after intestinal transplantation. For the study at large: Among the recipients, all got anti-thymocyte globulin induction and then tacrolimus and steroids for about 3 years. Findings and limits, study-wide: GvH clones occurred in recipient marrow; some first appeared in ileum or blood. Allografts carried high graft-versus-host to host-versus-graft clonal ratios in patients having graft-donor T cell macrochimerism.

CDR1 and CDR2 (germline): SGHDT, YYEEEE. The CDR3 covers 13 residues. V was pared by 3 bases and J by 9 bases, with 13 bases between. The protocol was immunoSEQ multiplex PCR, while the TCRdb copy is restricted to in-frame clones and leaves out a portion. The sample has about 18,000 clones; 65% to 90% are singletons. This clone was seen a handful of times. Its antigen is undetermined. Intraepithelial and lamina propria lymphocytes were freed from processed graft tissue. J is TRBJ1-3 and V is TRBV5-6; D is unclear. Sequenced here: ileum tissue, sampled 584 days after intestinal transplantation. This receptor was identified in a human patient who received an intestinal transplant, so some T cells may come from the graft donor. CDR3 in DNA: TGTGCCAGCAGCTATGCCAGTGAGGGCACCATATATTTT. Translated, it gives CASSYASEGTIYF.